This entry concerns a single TCR beta chain. The treatment here: randomized to nivolumab then ipilimumab (arm A) or the reverse (arm B). From thawed PBMCs, live CD3+CD8+ cells negative for CD19 and CD56 were sorted. This entry is derived from a study of sequential checkpoint blockade in melanoma. The V and J ends lost 3 bases and 9 bases respectively, with 12 bases between them. CDR1 is MDHEN and CDR2 is SYDVKM in the germline V gene. The CDR3 runs to 13 residues. Sequencing was performed with immunoSEQ multiplex PCR; in TCRdb, only in-frame clones are kept and a portion is missing. The sample contains under 20,000 clones, around 83% of which appear only once.

The TCR originated in a human donor with melanoma. The material sequenced was CD8+ T cells sorted from blood (inferred from file names), taken from a patient given nivolumab and ipilimumab in sequence. The J gene is TRBJ2-1, the V gene TRBV28; D perhaps matches TRBD2 (5 bases). The CDR3 protein is CASSLAGAPEQFF. CDR3 DNA sequence: TGTGCCAGCAGTTTGGCGGGTGCCCCTGAGCAGTTCTTC.